The 32 T cell receptor beta chains below all came from one sample that was sequenced in a study of monozygotic twins with cystic fibrosis. Generated by immunoSEQ multiplex PCR, the TCRdb table keeps only in-frame clones and is missing some. The sample has tens of thousands of clones, approximately 97% seen once. The sequencing input was blood. The origin of the receptors is a girl between 5 and 17 years old with cystic fibrosis.

This chain joins TRBV2 and TRBJ2-7; 12 nucleotides match TRBD1. The CDR3 runs to 14 residues. Germline loops: CDR1 SNHLY, CDR2 FYNNEI. V was clipped by 6 bases and J by 10 bases; unmatched bases: 10. CDR3 nucleotide sequence: TGTGCCAGCAGCCTGGGACAGGGGGCTTCCCCTCAGTACTTC. It encodes CASSLGQGASPQYF.

The V call is TRBV9, the J call TRBJ2-3, with D uncertain. Germline-derived CDR1 and CDR2 are SGDLS and YYNGEE. The V and J ends lost 0 bases and 3 bases respectively, with 8 bases between them. The CDR3 spans 14 residues. In nucleotides, the CDR3 is TGTGCCAGCAGCGTAGAAGAAAGGACAGATACGCAGTATTTT. It specifies CASSVEERTDTQYF.

The chain combines TRBV28 with TRBJ2-7, with TRBD1 as a possible D gene (5 bases). V was pared by 1 base and J by 0 bases, with 10 bases between. Germline lookup yields CDR1 MDHEN and CDR2 SYDVKM. CDR3 length equals 15 residues. CDR3 DNA sequence: TGTGCCAGCAGTTTATACAGGCCGAGCTCCTACGAGCAGTACTTC. Amino acid sequence: CASSLYRPSSYEQYF.

This clone showed up just once. CDR3 protein: CSVGWGAKNIQYF. DNA of the CDR3: TGCAGCGTTGGTTGGGGGGCCAAAAACATTCAGTACTTC. The J gene is TRBJ2-4, the V gene TRBV29-1; D tentatively fits TRBD1 or TRBD2 (5 bases each). Trimming left V 4 bases short and J 1 base short, with 8 bases between. Germline CDR1 reads SQVTM; CDR2 reads ANQGSEA. This CDR3 contains 13 residues.

The chain couples TRBV6-1 to TRBJ2-7; weak D call: TRBD2 (5 bases). This CDR3 comprises 16 residues. Germline-derived CDR1 and CDR2 are MNHNS and SASEGT. V lost 4 bases to trimming and J lost 3 bases, with 19 bases between them. CDR3 in amino acids: CASSGSRGSYNYEQYF. For the CDR3, the DNA is TGTGCCAGCAGTGGCTCGAGAGGGTCTTACAACTACGAGCAGTACTTC.

The chain combines TRBV10-2 with TRBJ2-5, with TRBD2 as a possible D gene (5 bases). The V end was cut by 4 bases, the J end by 0 bases, with 12 bases between. The CDR3 consists of 15 residues. Germline V CDR1 and CDR2: WSHSY, SAAADI. The CDR3 nucleotides read TGCGCCAGCAGTGCCCGTGAGGGAAACCAAGAGACCCAGTACTTC. Translating gives CASSAREGNQETQYF.

J is TRBJ2-7 and V is TRBV2, with D possibly matching TRBD1 (6 bases). CDR3 length: 14 residues. Germline values: CDR1 SNHLY, CDR2 FYNNEI. V gave up 11 bases and J gave up 3 bases, with 20 bases separating them. CDR3 sequence reads: CASAEPQGSYEQYF. The CDR3 DNA is TGTGCCTCAGCAGAACCTCAGGGGAGCTACGAGCAGTACTTC.

This chain connects TRBV15 to TRBJ2-7; D unclear. Germline CDR1 and CDR2: LNHNV and YYDKDF (reference sequence). The CDR3 extends over 13 amino acids. V was cut by 0 bases and J by 5 bases, with 8 bases left in between. The CDR3 loop reads CATSRDTPHEQYV. Written as DNA, the CDR3 is TGTGCCACCAGCAGAGATACGCCCCACGAGCAGTACGTC.

The chain has TRBV4-3 and TRBJ2-7; tentative D call: TRBD2 (5 bases). This CDR3 has 14 amino acids. The V end lost 6 bases, the J end lost 5 bases, and 17 bases lay between the germline ends. Germline V gene sequence: CDR1 LGHNA, CDR2 YSLEER. As DNA, the CDR3 is TGCGCCAGCAGTCTACAGAGGGCCTGGGACGAGCAGTACTTC. Translated, it gives CASSLQRAWDEQYF.

The chain recombines TRBV7-2 with TRBJ1-5; D is uncertain. The CDR3 is made up of 14 amino acids. The V end lost 0 bases, the J end lost 7 bases, and 10 bases lay between the germline ends. Per germline, CDR1 SGHTA and CDR2 FQGNSA. In DNA, the CDR3 is TGTGCCAGCAGCTTAGCCGGCGTGGGGCAGCCCCAGCATTTT. This gives the protein CASSLAGVGQPQHF.

The CDR3 reads CATSTGGGQPQHF. The CDR3 DNA reads TGTGCCACCTCGACAGGGGGCGGTCAGCCCCAGCATTTT. The chain carries TRBV18 and TRBJ1-5; 10 nucleotides match TRBD1. Germline CDR1 and CDR2: KGHSH and LQKENI. The length of the CDR3 is 13 residues. Trimming took 10 bases from V and 6 from J; bases not matched to a gene: 6.

This chain connects TRBV10-3 to TRBJ2-1; no definite D call. V lost 9 bases, J lost 9 bases, and 12 bases lay in between. The CDR3 spans 11 residues. Germline V lookup: CDR1 ENHRY, CDR2 SYGVKD. CDR3 sequence: CAIGVRGEQFF. CDR3 in DNA: TGTGCCATTGGGGTCCGAGGTGAGCAGTTCTTC.

The rearrangement joins TRBV28 to TRBJ1-2, with D perhaps matching TRBD1 (6 bases). The CDR3 length is 15 residues. Germline V gives CDR1 MDHEN, CDR2 SYDVKM. Trimming left V 3 bases short and J 6 bases short, with 17 bases between. The CDR3 loop is CASSFYSGELDGYTF. CDR3 DNA: TGTGCCAGCAGTTTTTATTCAGGGGAACTCGATGGCTACACCTTC.

The chain carries TRBV7-2 and TRBJ2-3; TRBD1 might be the D (5 bases). V lost 3 bases and J lost 8, with 15 bases in between. CDR1 is SGHTA and CDR2 is FQGNSA in the germline V gene. This CDR3 comprises 14 residues. The CDR3 sequence: CASSLGTGSFTQYF. The CDR3 nucleotides are TGTGCCAGCAGCTTGGGAACAGGTTCTTTTACGCAGTATTTT.

The genes are TRBV5-5 and TRBJ2-7; D might be TRBD1 (6 bases). The germline V and J ends were trimmed by 0 bases and 4 bases, with 11 bases remaining between them. From germline, CDR1 is SGHKS and CDR2 YYEKEE (reference sequence). The CDR3 sequence is 14 residues long. The CDR3 bases are TGTGCCAGCAGCTTGGCTACAGGGAGATACGAGCAGTACTTC. Protein: CASSLATGRYEQYF. Combining the CDR3 with reference TRBV5-5 and TRBJ2-7 gives the whole variable domain DAGVTQSPTHLIKTRGQQVTLRCSPISGHKSVSWYQQVLGQGPQFIFQYYEKEERGRGNFPDRFSARQFPNYSSELNVNALLLGDSALYLCASSLATGRYEQYFGPGTRLTVT.

The chain recombines TRBV6-1 with TRBJ1-2; a possible D gene is TRBD1 (5 bases). Looked up from germline, CDR1 is MNHNS and CDR2 is SASEGT. The CDR3 consists of 14 residues. V was pared by 2 bases and J by 4 bases, with 11 bases between. CDR3 amino acids: CASSELGLVYGYTF. CDR3 nucleotides: TGTGCCAGCAGTGAATTGGGACTCGTCTATGGCTACACCTTC.

The V and J genes are TRBV18 and TRBJ2-3, with 8 nucleotides matching TRBD2. The CDR3 covers 16 residues. V lost 0 bases, J lost 3 bases, and 5 bases stayed unmatched. In germline, CDR1 is KGHSH, CDR2 LQKENI. CDR3 nucleotide sequence: TGTGCCAGCTCACCACCCGGGACTAGTGGTACAGATACGCAGTATTTT. Translated, it gives CASSPPGTSGTDTQYF. The whole variable domain, remainder taken from reference TRBV18 and TRBJ2-3, is NAGVMQNPRHLVRRRGQEARLRCSPMKGHSHVYWYRQLPEEGLKFMVYLQKENIIDESGMPKERFSAEFPKEGPSILRIQQVVRGDSAAYFCASSPPGTSGTDTQYFGPGTRLTVL.

This chain uses TRBV5-5 with TRBJ1-5; TRBD1 agrees at 8 bases. The CDR3 runs 16 residues. V gave up 4 bases and J gave up 0 bases; unmatched junction bases: 6. Per the germline V gene, CDR1 is SGHKS and CDR2 is YYEKEE (reference sequence). The CDR3 protein is CASSGGTGDSNQPQHF. DNA for the CDR3: TGTGCCAGCAGCGGAGGGACAGGTGATAGCAATCAGCCCCAGCATTTT.

This clone was detected only once. The genes are TRBV11-2 and TRBJ1-2; 12 bases agree with TRBD1. This CDR3 comprises 15 residues. Germline V gives CDR1 SGHAT, CDR2 FQNNGV. Unmatched junction bases numbered 7, after V lost 3 bases and J lost 8 bases. The CDR3 sequence: CASSFAGTGGGGYTF. The DNA of the CDR3 is TGTGCCAGCAGCTTCGCCGGGACAGGGGGCGGCGGCTACACCTTC.

This clone was found once. This chain links TRBV9 with TRBJ2-2, with TRBD1 matching over 7 bases. J gave up 7 bases and V 3 bases, and 6 bases lay outside the gene matches. Germline-derived CDR1 and CDR2 are SGDLS and YYNGEE. There are 14 residues in the CDR3. CDR3 residues: CASSASGGVGELFF. CDR3 coding DNA: TGTGCCAGCAGCGCCTCAGGGGGAGTCGGGGAGCTGTTTTTT.

This chain connects TRBV10-2 to TRBJ2-3, with TRBD2 matching 12 bases. V lost 6 bases and J lost 3; bases outside the gene matches: 4. CDR3 length equals 15 residues. Germline V lookup: CDR1 WSHSY, CDR2 SAAADI. Here the CDR3 DNA reads TGCGCCAGCAGGGCTACTAGCGGGAGGACAGATACGCAGTATTTT. Its protein is CASRATSGRTDTQYF.

The chain is built from TRBV30 and TRBJ1-2, with D unclear. The V gene's germline CDR1 is GTSNPN and CDR2 SVGIG (reference sequence). The CDR3 covers 13 residues. Trimming stripped 0 bases from V and 1 base from J, with 6 bases between. The CDR3 protein is CAWSVTVNYGYTF. CDR3 DNA sequence: TGTGCCTGGAGTGTAACAGTTAACTATGGCTACACCTTC.

V usage is TRBV7-2 and J usage is TRBJ1-2, with D tentatively TRBD1 (6 bases). This CDR3 comprises 13 residues. Trimming cost V 3 bases and J 3 bases, with 8 bases left between them. CDR1 is SGHTA, CDR2 FQGNSA, per germline. The CDR3, as DNA: TGTGCCAGCAGCTTTGGACAGTACTATGGCTACACCTTC. It encodes CASSFGQYYGYTF.

The chain couples TRBV27 to TRBJ2-3, with 7 positions matching TRBD1. Germline loops: CDR1 MNHEY, CDR2 SMNVEV (reference sequence). CDR3 length equals 12 residues. J lost 1 base, V lost 8 bases, and 0 bases had no gene match. This CDR3 reads CASGQGTDTQYF. The CDR3 DNA is TGTGCCAGCGGACAGGGCACAGATACGCAGTATTTT.

The J gene is TRBJ1-6, the V gene TRBV19, with a tentative D call TRBD1 (5 bases). This CDR3 is 14 amino acids long. CDR1 LNHDA and CDR2 SQIVND come from the germline V gene (reference sequence). Trimming removed 7 bases from V and 7 bases from J, with 14 bases in between. CDR3 loop: CASMGRKGNSPLHF. CDR3 DNA: TGTGCCAGTATGGGGCGAAAGGGGAATTCACCCCTCCACTTT.

The V gene is TRBV5-1, the J gene TRBJ2-1, with 10 bases aligning to TRBD2. CDR1 SGHRS and CDR2 YFSETQ come from the germline V gene. CDR3 length: 17 amino acids. V lost 0 bases to trimming and J lost 5 bases; unmatched junction nucleotides: 8. CDR3: CASSLGPSGSGNNEQFF. Written as DNA, the CDR3 is TGCGCCAGCAGCTTGGGTCCTAGCGGGAGTGGAAACAATGAGCAGTTCTTC. Together with reference TRBV5-1 and TRBJ2-1, the CDR3 gives the full variable domain: KAGVTQTPRYLIKTRGQQVTLSCSPISGHRSVSWYQQTPGQGLQFLFEYFSETQRNKGNFPGRFSGRQFSNSRSEMNVSTLELGDSALYLCASSLGPSGSGNNEQFFGPGTRLTVL.

The chain joins TRBV28 to TRBJ2-5; 12 bases agree with TRBD2. The CDR3 is 17 amino acids. The trim removed 8 bases at V and 7 bases at J, leaving 17 bases unmatched. CDR1 and CDR2 (germline): MDHEN, SYDVKM. CDR3 nucleotides: TGTGCCAGCTCCCATCGGGGACTAGCGGGTCCCCGCGGGACCCAGTACTTC. It translates to CASSHRGLAGPRGTQYF.

The CDR3 DNA is TGTGCCAGCAGCTTATCCGGGGGAGCCCCCGGGGAGCTGTTTTTT. Translated, it gives CASSLSGGAPGELFF. This sequence joins TRBV7-2 and TRBJ2-2; possible D gene TRBD2, 6 bases. Germline V lookup: CDR1 SGHTA, CDR2 FQGNSA. V lost 2 bases and J 6 bases, leaving 13 bases between the germline ends. The CDR3 covers 15 residues.

The chain joins TRBV14 to TRBJ2-5; 7 bases are a match to TRBD2. Looked up from germline, CDR1 is SGHDN and CDR2 is FVKESK. The CDR3 length is 16 residues. Trimming cost V 3 bases and J 1 base; bases outside gene matches: 8. CDR3: CASSHPPSGFQETQYF. CDR3 coding DNA: TGTGCCAGCAGCCACCCGCCTAGCGGATTCCAAGAGACCCAGTACTTC.

V and J are TRBV2 and TRBJ2-7; possibly TRBD2 for D (6 bases). Per germline, CDR1 SNHLY and CDR2 FYNNEI. V was cut by 4 bases and J by 5 bases, with 18 bases left in between. The CDR3 extends over 15 amino acids. The DNA of the CDR3 is TGTGCCAGCAGTGGCGGACTATTCAGTTCGGACGAGCAGTACGTC. It yields the protein CASSGGLFSSDEQYV.

This clone appeared once. The chain couples TRBV18 to TRBJ2-3; D is ambiguous. This CDR3 has 12 amino acids. Germline values: CDR1 KGHSH, CDR2 LQKENI. With 6 bases removed from V and 6 bases from J, the gap between germline ends came to 10 bases. The CDR3 region is CASSVDGDTQYF. In nucleotides, the CDR3 is TGTGCCAGCTCGGTAGACGGGGATACGCAGTATTTT.

J is TRBJ1-2 and V is TRBV14; no reliable D call. V was trimmed by 1 base and J by 6 bases, leaving 6 bases between them. This CDR3 region has 12 residues. Germline CDR1 reads SGHDN; CDR2 reads FVKESK. CDR3 region: CASSQGRDGYTF. The DNA of the CDR3 is TGTGCCAGCAGCCAAGGACGGGATGGCTACACCTTC.